What follows is one TCR beta chain and its context. Its antigen is not known. The data were taken from a study of monozygotic twins with inflammatory bowel disease. Germline-derived CDR1 and CDR2 are SGHTA and FQGTGA. CDR3 length: 18 residues. Staff drew a roughly 2.6 ml blood sample from each donor. Researchers used template switching to add UMIs featuring a 6-nucleotide sample barcode. Reprocessing the 5' RACE reads, TCRdb reports a single entry for every CDR3 protein and omits DNA. Its table lists around 99,000 distinct CDR3 sequences. Study findings and constraints: Among T cells, the various subtypes were not distinguishable. Especially with disease activity, IBD patients shared fewer clonotypes with others than healthy twins did.

The sequence was obtained from a human donor with ulcerative colitis or Crohn's disease, or a healthy co-twin of an affected twin (not recorded which). The sequenced material came from blood. V gene TRBV7-3 combines with J gene TRBJ2-1; checking the TCRdb D call of TRBD2 is not possible without DNA. This CDR3 reads CASSPPTSGGPYSREQFF.